This T cell receptor beta chain originates from a study of control samples from healthy donors and cancer patients. There are 13 residues in the CDR3. The method was immunoSEQ multiplex PCR; TCRdb's version includes in-frame clones alone and lacks a portion of them. The data contain 120,000 or so clones, 80% to 95% of them singletons. In its sample, this clone was seen a few times. Sample: blood. This rearrangement joins TRBV21-1 to TRBJ1-1. TRBV21-1 constitutes a pseudogene. The clonotype comes from a woman younger than 30 in good health. CDR3 nucleotide sequence: TGTGCCAGCAGCAACTCGACGGAGAAAAGAGCTTTCTTT. Amino acid sequence: CASSNSTEKRAFF.